The 17 T cell receptor beta chains listed next were all sequenced from one sample in a study of cytomegalovirus exposure and HLA in healthy donors. A multiplex PCR was run with 60 Vbeta primers and 13 Jbeta primers. This table comes from immunoSEQ multiplex PCR, and its TCRdb copy is limited to in-frame clones, with some not included. The sample has some 150,000 clones; roughly 77% are singletons. Sequenced: PBMCs. Receptors were obtained from a human donor in good health.

The rearrangement joins TRBV5-1 to TRBJ1-2; maybe TRBD1 (5 bases). This CDR3 is 15 amino acids long. CDR1 and CDR2 (germline): SGHRS, YFSETQ. V was clipped by 0 bases and J by 5 bases, with 14 bases between them. CDR3 DNA: TGCGCCAGCAGCTTGGGACAGCGCCCACGGTATGGCTACACCTTC. Protein: CASSLGQRPRYGYTF.

The chain has TRBV5-8 and TRBJ2-5; TRBD2 aligns across 9 bases. The germline V gene has CDR1 SGHTS and CDR2 YDEGEE. CDR3 length: 14 amino acids. V was pared by 4 bases and J by 5 bases, with 6 bases of the junction left unmatched. The CDR3 loop is CASSLAGWWETQYF. The CDR3, as DNA: TGTGCCAGCAGCCTAGCGGGATGGTGGGAGACCCAGTACTTC.

This chain uses TRBV15 with TRBJ1-2, with TRBD1 as a possible D gene (5 bases). Germline CDR1 is LNHNV and CDR2 is YYDKDF (reference sequence). This CDR3 is 12 amino acids long. V shed 6 bases and J shed 7 bases, with 12 bases lying between them. The CDR3 here is CATSTTDRGYTF. The CDR3 nucleotides read TGTGCCACCAGTACGACAGACCGTGGCTACACCTTC. Variable domain in full (rest from reference TRBV15 and TRBJ1-2): DAMVIQNPRYQVTQFGKPVTLSCSQTLNHNVMYWYQQKSSQAPKLLFHYYDKDFNNEADTPDNFQSRRPNTSFCFLDIRSPGLGDTAMYLCATSTTDRGYTFGSGTRLTVV.

This chain connects TRBV27 to TRBJ1-3; TRBD1 aligns across 11 bases. CDR3 length: 15 residues. J gave up 2 bases and V 3 bases, and 0 bases lay outside the gene matches. CDR1 is MNHEY, CDR2 SMNVEV, per germline (reference sequence). In nucleotides, the CDR3 is TGTGCCAGCAGTTTGGACAGGGGGCCTGGAAACACCATATATTTT. It specifies CASSLDRGPGNTIYF.

The gene calls are TRBV28 and TRBJ1-1; TRBD1 is a possible D gene (5 bases). CDR3 size: 13 residues. The germline V and J ends were trimmed by 5 bases and 4 bases, with 11 bases remaining between them. CDR1 and CDR2 from the germline V gene are MDHEN and SYDVKM. CDR3 DNA: TGTGCCAGCAGTCTCACTCAGGGCACTGAAGCTTTCTTT. Amino acid sequence: CASSLTQGTEAFF.

The chain employs TRBV6-5 and TRBJ2-1; 12 nucleotides agree with TRBD2. J was trimmed by 6 bases and V by 5 bases; bases with no gene match: 5. This CDR3 has 15 amino acids. In germline, CDR1 is MNHEY, CDR2 SVGAGI. CDR3 nucleotide sequence: TGTGCCAGCAGTCTAGCGGGGGGGGCCCGCAATGAGCAGTTCTTC. It yields the protein CASSLAGGARNEQFF.

This clone was counted once. The chain is built from TRBV2 and TRBJ1-3; TRBD1 aligns across 8 bases. CDR1 is SNHLY and CDR2 is FYNNEI in the germline V gene. This CDR3 is 17 amino acids long. Trimming at V came to 0 bases and at J to 3 bases, leaving 7 bases not matched to a gene. The CDR3 DNA reads TGTGCCAGCAGTGAAGCGCTTCAGGGGGCGTATGGAAACACCATATATTTT. Protein: CASSEALQGAYGNTIYF.

The table lists this clone with a count of one. This chain joins TRBV15 and TRBJ2-5, with D perhaps matching TRBD1 (6 bases). With the DNA end fitting TRBJ2-7 better, the J assignment may be wrong. This CDR3 spans 14 amino acids. The germline CDR1 and CDR2 sequences are LNHNV and YYDKDF (reference sequence). The CDR3 here is CATSRQGLGYEQYF. CDR3 nucleotide sequence: TGTGCCACCAGCAGACAGGGGCTAGGCTACGAGCAGTACTTC.

V gene TRBV19 combines with J gene TRBJ1-5; weak D call: TRBD1 (5 bases). The germline V gene has CDR1 LNHDA and CDR2 SQIVND (reference sequence). The V end was cut by 6 bases, the J end by 2 bases, with 17 bases between. CDR3 size: 16 residues. The CDR3 loop reads CASSLGLNRGNQPQHF. CDR3 bases: TGTGCCAGTAGCTTGGGACTTAATAGGGGCAATCAGCCCCAGCATTTT. Supplemented by reference TRBV19 and TRBJ1-5, the full variable domain reads DGGITQSPKYLFRKEGQNVTLSCEQNLNHDAMYWYRQDPGQGLRLIYYSQIVNDFQKGDIAEGYSVSREKKESFPLTVTSAQKNPTAFYLCASSLGLNRGNQPQHFGDGTRLSIL.

J is TRBJ2-7 and V is TRBV30, with D possibly being TRBD1 (6 bases). Germline CDR1 GTSNPN, CDR2 SVGIG (reference sequence). V lost 4 bases and J 3 bases, leaving 13 bases between the germline ends. CDR3 length: 13 residues. CDR3 in amino acids: CAWNRDKNYEQYF. The CDR3 nucleotides are TGTGCCTGGAACCGGGACAAGAACTACGAGCAGTACTTC. The whole variable domain, remainder taken from reference TRBV30 and TRBJ2-7, is SQTIHQWPATLVQPVGSPLSLECTVEGTSNPNLYWYRQAAGRGLQLLFYSVGIGQISSEVPQNLSASRPQDRQFILSSKKLLLSDSGFYLCAWNRDKNYEQYFGPGTRLTVT.

This rearrangement joins TRBV6-5 to TRBJ2-7; possible D gene TRBD2, 5 bases. Germline V gives CDR1 MNHEY, CDR2 SVGAGI. The V gene lost 5 bases and the J gene lost 5 bases, with 7 bases spanning the gap. The CDR3 length is 11 residues. CDR3: CASSDGDEQYF. In nucleotides, the CDR3 is TGTGCCAGCAGTGACGGGGACGAGCAGTACTTC.

The rearrangement joins TRBV6-5 to TRBJ1-1; D might be TRBD1 (5 bases). V was pared by 8 bases and J by 8 bases, with 18 bases between. This CDR3 spans 13 amino acids. Germline V gene data show CDR1 as MNHEY and CDR2 as SVGAGI. CDR3 residues: CASAFRGDSEAFF. For the CDR3, the DNA is TGTGCCAGCGCCTTCCGCGGGGACTCCGAAGCTTTCTTT.

The V gene is TRBV5-6, the J gene TRBJ2-5; the match to TRBD2 covers 8 bases. The CDR3 length is 16 residues. J lost 2 bases, V lost 0 bases, and 6 bases had no gene match. The germline V gene has CDR1 SGHDT and CDR2 YYEEEE. CDR3 amino acids: CASSLAAGGDQETQYF. CDR3 DNA sequence: TGTGCCAGCAGCTTGGCCGCGGGGGGCGATCAAGAGACCCAGTACTTC.

This clone was picked up a small number of times. This sequence joins TRBV5-8 and TRBJ1-2, with D unclear. The CDR3 has 12 amino acids. Germline CDR1 reads SGHTS; CDR2 reads YDEGEE. Trimming pared 2 bases from V and 4 bases from J, leaving 6 bases between. This CDR3 is CASSFLSYGYTF. CDR3 nucleotide sequence: TGTGCCAGCAGCTTTCTATCCTATGGCTACACCTTC.

This clone was detected only a few times. This chain uses TRBV29-1 with TRBJ2-7; 9 bases line up with TRBD1. Germline V gene data show CDR1 as SQVTM and CDR2 as ANQGSEA. The trim removed 5 bases at V and 6 bases at J, leaving 8 bases unmatched. The CDR3 totals 13 residues. For the CDR3, the DNA is TGCAGCGTTACCACGGGACAGGGACTCGAGCAGTACTTC. Its protein is CSVTTGQGLEQYF.

The chain employs TRBV29-1 and TRBJ1-2; 8 bases line up with TRBD1. CDR3 length: 14 residues. The V gene end was trimmed by 1 base and the J gene end by 4 bases; junction bases not matched to a gene: 5. The V gene's germline CDR1 is SQVTM and CDR2 ANQGSEA. Written as DNA, the CDR3 is TGCAGCGTTGAAGCAGGACAGGGCGGCTATGGCTACACCTTC. The encoded protein is CSVEAGQGGYGYTF.

V is TRBV28 and J is TRBJ1-1; D unresolved. The germline V gene has CDR1 MDHEN and CDR2 SYDVKM. V was pared by 7 bases and J by 1 base, with 4 bases between. The CDR3 is 11 residues long. The CDR3 nucleotides are TGTGCCAGCACAGAGAACACTGAAGCTTTCTTT. Translated: CASTENTEAFF.